This TCR beta chain was identified during a study of blood T cell repertoires in COVID-19. The V gene end was trimmed by 1 base and the J gene end by 12 bases; junction bases not matched to a gene: 8. This CDR3 spans 13 amino acids. In the authors' methods: Estimated nucleated cell counts came from reference gene primer amplification. Sequenced by immunoSEQ multiplex PCR; TCRdb stores in-frame clones only, minus some. Clone size and the V and J calls come from that table; the DNA yielded D and trimming. The sample holds fewer than 400,000 clones, roughly 90% seen once. The V gene is TRBV12-3 or TRBV12-4, the J gene TRBJ1-2; 7 nucleotides match TRBD1. The sample taken for sequencing was PBMCs or T cells enriched from blood (not recorded which). The receptor was isolated from a woman in her thirties who had recovered from COVID-19. The chain's CDR3 is CASSLGQGEGDTF. The DNA of the CDR3 is TGTGCCAGCAGTTTAGGACAGGGTGAAGGTGACACCTTC.